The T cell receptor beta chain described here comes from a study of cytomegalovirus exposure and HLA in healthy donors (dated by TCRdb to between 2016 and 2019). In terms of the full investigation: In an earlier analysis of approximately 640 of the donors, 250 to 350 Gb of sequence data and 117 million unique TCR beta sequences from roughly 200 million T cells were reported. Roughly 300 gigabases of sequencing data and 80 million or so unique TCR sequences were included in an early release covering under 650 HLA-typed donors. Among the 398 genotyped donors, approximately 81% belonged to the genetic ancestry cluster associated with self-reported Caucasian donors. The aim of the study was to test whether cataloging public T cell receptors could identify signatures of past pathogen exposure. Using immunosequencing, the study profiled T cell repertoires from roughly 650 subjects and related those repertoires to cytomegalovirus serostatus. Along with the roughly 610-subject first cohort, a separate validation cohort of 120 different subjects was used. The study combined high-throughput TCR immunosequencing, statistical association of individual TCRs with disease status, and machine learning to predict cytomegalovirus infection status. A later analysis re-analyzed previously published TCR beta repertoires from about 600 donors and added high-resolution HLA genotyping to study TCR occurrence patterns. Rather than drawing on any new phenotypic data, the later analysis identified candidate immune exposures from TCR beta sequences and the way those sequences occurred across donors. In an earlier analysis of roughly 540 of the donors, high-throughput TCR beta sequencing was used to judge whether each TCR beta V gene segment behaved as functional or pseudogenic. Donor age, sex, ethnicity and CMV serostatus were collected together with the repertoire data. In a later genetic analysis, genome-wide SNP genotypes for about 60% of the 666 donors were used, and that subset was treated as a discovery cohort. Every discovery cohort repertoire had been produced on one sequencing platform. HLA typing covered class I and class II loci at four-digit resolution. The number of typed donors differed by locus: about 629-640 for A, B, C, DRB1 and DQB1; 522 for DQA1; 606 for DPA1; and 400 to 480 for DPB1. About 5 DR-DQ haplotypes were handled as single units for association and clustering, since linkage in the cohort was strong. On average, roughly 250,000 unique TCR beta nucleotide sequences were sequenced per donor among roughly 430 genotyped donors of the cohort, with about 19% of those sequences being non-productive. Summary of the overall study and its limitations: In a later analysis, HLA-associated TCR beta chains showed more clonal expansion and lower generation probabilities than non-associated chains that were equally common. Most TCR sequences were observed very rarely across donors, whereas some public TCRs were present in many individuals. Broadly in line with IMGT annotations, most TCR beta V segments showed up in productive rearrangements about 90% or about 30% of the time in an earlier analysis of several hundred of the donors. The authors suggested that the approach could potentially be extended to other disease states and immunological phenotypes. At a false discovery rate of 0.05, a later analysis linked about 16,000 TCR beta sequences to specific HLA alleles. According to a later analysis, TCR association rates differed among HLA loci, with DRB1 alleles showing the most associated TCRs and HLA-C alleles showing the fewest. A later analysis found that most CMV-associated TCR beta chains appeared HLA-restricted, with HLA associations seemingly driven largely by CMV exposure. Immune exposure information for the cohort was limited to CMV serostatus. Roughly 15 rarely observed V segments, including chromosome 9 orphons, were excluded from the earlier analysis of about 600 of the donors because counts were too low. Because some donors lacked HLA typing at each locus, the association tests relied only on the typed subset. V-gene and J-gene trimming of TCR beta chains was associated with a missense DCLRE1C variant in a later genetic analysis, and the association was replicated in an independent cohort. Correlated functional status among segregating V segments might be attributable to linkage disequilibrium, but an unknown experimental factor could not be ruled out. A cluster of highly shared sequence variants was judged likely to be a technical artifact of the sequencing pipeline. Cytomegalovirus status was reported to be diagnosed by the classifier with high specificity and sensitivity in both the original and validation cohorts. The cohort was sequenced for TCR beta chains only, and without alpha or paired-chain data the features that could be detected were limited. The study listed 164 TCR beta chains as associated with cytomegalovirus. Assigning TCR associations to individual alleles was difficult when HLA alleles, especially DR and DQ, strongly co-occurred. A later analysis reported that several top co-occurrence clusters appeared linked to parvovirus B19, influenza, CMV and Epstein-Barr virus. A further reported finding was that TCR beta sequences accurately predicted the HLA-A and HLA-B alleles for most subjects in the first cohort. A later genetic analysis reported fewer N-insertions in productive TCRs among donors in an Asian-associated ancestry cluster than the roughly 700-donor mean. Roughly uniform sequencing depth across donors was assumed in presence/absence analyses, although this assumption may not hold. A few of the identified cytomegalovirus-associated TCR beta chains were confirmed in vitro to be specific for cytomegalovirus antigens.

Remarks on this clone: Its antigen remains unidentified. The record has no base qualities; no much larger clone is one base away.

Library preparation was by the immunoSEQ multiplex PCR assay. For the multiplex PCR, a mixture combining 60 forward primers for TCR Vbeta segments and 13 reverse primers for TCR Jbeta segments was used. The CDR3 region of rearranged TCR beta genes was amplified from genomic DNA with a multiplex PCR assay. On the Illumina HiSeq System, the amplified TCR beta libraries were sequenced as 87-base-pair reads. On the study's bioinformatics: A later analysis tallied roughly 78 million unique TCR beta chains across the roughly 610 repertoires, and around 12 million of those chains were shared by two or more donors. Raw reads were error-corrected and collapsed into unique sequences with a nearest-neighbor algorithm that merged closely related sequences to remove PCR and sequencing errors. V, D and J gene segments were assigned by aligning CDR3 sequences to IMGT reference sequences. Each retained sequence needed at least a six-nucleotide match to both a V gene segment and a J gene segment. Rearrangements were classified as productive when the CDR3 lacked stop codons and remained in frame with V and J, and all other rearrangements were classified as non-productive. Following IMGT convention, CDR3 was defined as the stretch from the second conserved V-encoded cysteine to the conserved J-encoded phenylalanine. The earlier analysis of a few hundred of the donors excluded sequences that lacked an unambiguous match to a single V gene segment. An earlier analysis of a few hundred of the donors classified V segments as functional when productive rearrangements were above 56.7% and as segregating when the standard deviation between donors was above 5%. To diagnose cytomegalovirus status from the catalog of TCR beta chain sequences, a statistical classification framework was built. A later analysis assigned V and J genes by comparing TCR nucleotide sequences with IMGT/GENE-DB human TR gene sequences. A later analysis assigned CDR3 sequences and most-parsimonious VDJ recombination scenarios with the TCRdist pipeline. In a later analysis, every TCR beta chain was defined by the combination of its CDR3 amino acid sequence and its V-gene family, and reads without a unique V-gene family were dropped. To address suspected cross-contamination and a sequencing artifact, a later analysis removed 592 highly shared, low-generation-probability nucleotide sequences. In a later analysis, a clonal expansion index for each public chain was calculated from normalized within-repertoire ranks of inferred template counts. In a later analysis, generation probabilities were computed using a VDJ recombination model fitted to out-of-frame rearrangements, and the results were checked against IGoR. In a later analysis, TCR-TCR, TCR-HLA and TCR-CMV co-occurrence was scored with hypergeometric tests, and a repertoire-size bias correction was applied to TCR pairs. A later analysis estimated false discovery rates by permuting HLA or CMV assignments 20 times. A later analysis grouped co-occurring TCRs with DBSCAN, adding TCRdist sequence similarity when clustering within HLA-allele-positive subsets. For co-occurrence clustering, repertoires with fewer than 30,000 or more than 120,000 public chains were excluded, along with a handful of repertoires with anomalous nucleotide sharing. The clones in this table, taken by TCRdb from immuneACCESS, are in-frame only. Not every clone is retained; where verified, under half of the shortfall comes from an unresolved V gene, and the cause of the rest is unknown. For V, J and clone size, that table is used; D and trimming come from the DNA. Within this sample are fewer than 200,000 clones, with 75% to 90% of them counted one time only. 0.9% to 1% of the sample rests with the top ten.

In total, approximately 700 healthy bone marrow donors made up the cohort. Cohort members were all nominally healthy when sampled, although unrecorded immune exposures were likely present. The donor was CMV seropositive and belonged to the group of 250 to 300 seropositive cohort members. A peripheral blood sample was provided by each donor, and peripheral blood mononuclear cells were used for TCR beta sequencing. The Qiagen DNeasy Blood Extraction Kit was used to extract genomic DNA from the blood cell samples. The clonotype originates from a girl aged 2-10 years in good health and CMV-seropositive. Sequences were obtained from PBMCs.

The nucleotide sequence is given as TGTGCCAGCAGTTCGGACAGTTATGAAAAACTGTTTTTT. It translates to CASSSDSYEKLFF. This chain joins TRBV6-6 to TRBJ1-4; the D gene is perhaps TRBD1, from 6 matching bases. The germline V gene (reference sequence) yields MNHNY for CDR1 and SVGAGI for CDR2. The CDR3 goes from the cysteine to the phenylalanine over 13 residues. Only CDR3 DNA remains: 39 bases, in frame from the first base. V loses 4 bases, J loses 6 bases, and the germline ends lie 9 bases apart.